These 4 T cell receptor beta chains share one sample of origin, sequenced in a study of blood T cells in healthy people across ages (dated by TCRdb to between 2015 and 2017). The method behind the library was 5' RACE. The instrument was an Illumina HiSeq 2500. A second PCR of roughly 6 to 11 cycles was run with a J-beta primer mix and a sample-barcoded 5' primer. TCRdb itself trimmed the public reads at Q25 with fastp, ran MiXCR and retained productive beta chains. Each record represents a unique CDR3 protein, reported with the most common genes and DNA among its rows. Across this sample there are some 1.5 million distinct CDR3 sequences, with less than 45% seen only once. Of the sample, approximately 4% falls within the top ten clones. Sequences were obtained from blood. The receptors derive from a woman younger than 30 in good health.

CDR3 DNA sequence: TGTGCCAGCAGCACGGGGGGTAGCGGGAGCTCAGATACGCAGTATTTT. Translated, it gives CASSTGGSGSSDTQYF. The V gene is TRBV7-2, the J gene TRBJ2-3; 9 bases line up with TRBD2. V trimming: 5 bases; J trimming: 4 bases; junction bases outside the gene matches: 10. This CDR3 has 16 amino acids. Germline CDR1 and CDR2: SGHTA and FQGNSA.

The chain recombines TRBV12-3 or TRBV12-4 with TRBJ2-2, with a weak D call TRBD2 (6 bases). The CDR3 runs to 15 residues. Trimming shortened V by 1 base and J by 3 bases, and 9 bases separated the two germline ends. CDR3: CASSLVSGYTGELFF. CDR3 DNA sequence: TGTGCCAGCAGTTTAGTCAGCGGGTACACCGGGGAGCTGTTTTTT.

This chain uses TRBV10-2 with TRBJ1-5; no clear D gene. Germline assignment: CDR1 WSHSY and CDR2 SAAADI. V gave up 3 bases and J gave up 4 bases, with 13 bases separating them. This CDR3 is built from 15 residues. The CDR3 nucleotides are TGCGCCAGCAGTGATCCTAGGGCTAGTAATCAGCCCCAGCATTTT. As protein: CASSDPRASNQPQHF.

The CDR3 reads CASSKRTSEQYF. The CDR3 DNA is TGTGCCAGCAGTAAGAGGACAAGTGAGCAGTACTTC. This chain joins TRBV12-3 or TRBV12-4 and TRBJ2-5, with D maybe TRBD1 (5 bases). The CDR3 covers 12 residues. Trimming removed 5 bases from V and 11 bases from J, with 15 bases in between.